Each of the 12 T cell receptor beta chains below was sequenced from the same sample in a study of blood T cell repertoires in COVID-19. This table comes from immunoSEQ multiplex PCR, and its TCRdb copy is limited to in-frame clones, with some not included. The sample holds some 180,000 clones; around nine tenths are singletons and the top ten take nearly 0.55%. Sequencing was done on a sample of peripheral blood. These receptors originate from a man in his fifties or sixties with acute or convalescent COVID-19.

This sequence joins TRBV9 and TRBJ1-2; TRBD1 aligns across 7 bases. V shed 0 bases, J shed 2 bases, and the junction held 10 bases outside the gene matches. CDR3 size: 17 residues. The V gene's germline CDR1 is SGDLS and CDR2 YYNGEE. The CDR3 DNA follows: TGTGCCAGCAGCGTAGCACAGGGGACTCTTAAAAACTATGGCTACACCTTC. As protein: CASSVAQGTLKNYGYTF.

CDR3 in amino acids: CASSLDRGVTDTQYF. CDR3 in DNA: TGTGCCAGCAGCTTAGACAGGGGGGTCACAGATACGCAGTATTTT. This sequence joins TRBV7-2 and TRBJ2-3; TRBD1 matches at 8 bases. The CDR3 runs 15 residues. V shed 1 base and J 2 bases; nucleotides not matched to a gene: 2. Germline V gene lookup returns CDR1 SGHTA and CDR2 FQGNSA. The whole variable domain, filled in from reference TRBV7-2 and TRBJ2-3, reads GAGVSQSPSNKVTEKGKDVELRCDPISGHTALYWYRQSLGQGLEFLIYFQGNSAPDKSGLPSDRFSAERTGGSVSTLTIQRTQQEDSAVYLCASSLDRGVTDTQYFGPGTRLTVL.

V usage is TRBV7-3 and J usage is TRBJ2-3; 11 positions agree with TRBD2. Germline CDR1 reads SGHTA; CDR2 reads FQGTGA. The CDR3 contains 19 residues. The ends lost 5 bases at V and 0 bases at J; junction bases unmatched: 13. CDR3 sequence: CASSHSALAGGVSTDTQYF. CDR3 nucleotides: TGTGCCAGCAGCCACTCGGCCCTAGCGGGGGGCGTTAGCACAGATACGCAGTATTTT.

This clone was counted once. The chain uses TRBV11-1 and TRBJ1-2; TRBD1 is a possible D gene (6 bases). Trimming stripped 5 bases from V and 6 bases from J, with 13 bases between. Germline CDR1 SGHAT, CDR2 FQDESV (reference sequence). CDR3 size: 13 residues. For the CDR3, the DNA is TGTGCCAGCAGCGCAGGGGTTCGTGATGGCTACACCTTC. Amino acids: CASSAGVRDGYTF.

The rearrangement uses TRBV10-2 and TRBJ2-2; a possible D gene is TRBD1 (7 bases). The CDR3 is 14 amino acids. V dropped 4 bases and J dropped 4 bases, with 10 bases sitting between them. The germline V gene has CDR1 WSHSY and CDR2 SAAADI. CDR3 loop: CASSGQGGTGELFF. Here the CDR3 DNA reads TGCGCCAGCAGTGGCCAGGGGGGCACCGGGGAGCTGTTTTTT.

The gene calls are TRBV5-1 and TRBJ2-3; 10 nucleotides match TRBD2. This CDR3 contains 17 residues. CDR1 SGHRS and CDR2 YFSETQ come from the germline V gene. Losses at the gene ends were 7 bases for V and 4 bases for J; bases not matched to a gene: 15. The CDR3 DNA is TGCGCCAGCCGTCCTCTTTGGGCTAGCGGGAGCCCAGATACGCAGTATTTT. Protein: CASRPLWASGSPDTQYF. The full variable domain, in which reference TRBV5-1 and TRBJ2-3 provide the parts outside the CDR3, is KAGVTQTPRYLIKTRGQQVTLSCSPISGHRSVSWYQQTPGQGLQFLFEYFSETQRNKGNFPGRFSGRQFSNSRSEMNVSTLELGDSALYLCASRPLWASGSPDTQYFGPGTRLTVL.

The chain joins TRBV28 to TRBJ1-6; 10 nucleotides agree with TRBD1. Trimming at V came to 6 bases and at J to 8 bases, leaving 7 bases not matched to a gene. The CDR3 length is 15 residues. Germline lookup yields CDR1 MDHEN and CDR2 SYDVKM. The CDR3 sequence is CASRDRGLKDSPLHF. The CDR3 DNA follows: TGTGCCAGCAGAGACAGGGGGCTTAAGGATTCACCCCTCCACTTT.

This clone appeared a single time. This chain links TRBV6-2 or TRBV6-3 with TRBJ2-1; 11 bases are shared with TRBD2. Germline CDR1 is MNHEY and CDR2 is SVGEGT. This CDR3 is 17 amino acids long. V gave up 6 bases and J gave up 4 bases; unmatched junction bases: 11. The CDR3 loop is CASSPRLAGLFYNEQFF. DNA of the CDR3: TGTGCCAGCAGCCCTCGACTAGCGGGGCTTTTTTACAATGAGCAGTTCTTC.

This chain links TRBV10-3 with TRBJ1-1; TRBD1 is a possible D gene (6 bases). CDR3 length: 16 amino acids. Trimming stripped 0 bases from V and 6 bases from J, with 17 bases between. Germline-derived CDR1 and CDR2 are ENHRY and SYGVKD. The CDR3 sequence is CAISESGAGSTPEAFF. In DNA form, the CDR3 reads TGTGCCATCAGTGAGTCGGGGGCAGGGAGTACGCCTGAAGCTTTCTTT.

The chain has TRBV7-2 and TRBJ1-1; tentatively, D is TRBD1 (6 bases). Trimming left V 3 bases short and J 8 bases short, with 13 bases between. Germline loops: CDR1 SGHTA, CDR2 FQGNSA. This CDR3 has 13 amino acids. This CDR3 reads CASSFGQRGEAFF. CDR3 DNA sequence: TGTGCCAGCAGCTTTGGACAGAGAGGCGAAGCTTTCTTT. Filled out from reference TRBV7-2 and TRBJ1-1, the complete variable domain reads GAGVSQSPSNKVTEKGKDVELRCDPISGHTALYWYRQSLGQGLEFLIYFQGNSAPDKSGLPSDRFSAERTGGSVSTLTIQRTQQEDSAVYLCASSFGQRGEAFFGQGTRLTVV.

The gene calls are TRBV11-3 and TRBJ2-2; D is ambiguous. Germline-derived CDR1 and CDR2 are SGHNT and YENEEA. V dropped 8 bases and J dropped 1 base, with 5 bases sitting between them. The CDR3 loop spans 12 amino acids. CDR3 in DNA: TGTGCCAGCCAAATGAACACCGGGGAGCTGTTTTTT. Protein product: CASQMNTGELFF.

The chain uses TRBV27 and TRBJ1-5; 7 bases match TRBD1. CDR1 is MNHEY and CDR2 is SMNVEV in the germline V gene (reference sequence). The CDR3 totals 15 residues. V was clipped by 4 bases and J by 1 base; unmatched bases: 4. The CDR3 sequence: CASSSRQGSNQPQHF. In DNA form, the CDR3 reads TGTGCCAGCAGTTCCCGACAGGGAAGCAATCAGCCCCAGCATTTT.